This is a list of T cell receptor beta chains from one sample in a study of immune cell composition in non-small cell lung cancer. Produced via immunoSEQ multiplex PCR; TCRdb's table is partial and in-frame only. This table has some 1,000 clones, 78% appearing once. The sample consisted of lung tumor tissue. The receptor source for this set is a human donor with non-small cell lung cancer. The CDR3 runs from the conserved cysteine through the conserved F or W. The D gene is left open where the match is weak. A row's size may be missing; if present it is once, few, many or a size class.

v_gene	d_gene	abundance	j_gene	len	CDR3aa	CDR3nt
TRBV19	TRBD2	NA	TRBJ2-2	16	CASSVTSGRFPGELFF	TGTGCCAGTAGTGTAACTAGCGGGAGGTTCCCCGGGGAGCTGTTTTTT
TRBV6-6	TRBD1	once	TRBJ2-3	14	CAIKRDRGTDTQYF	TGTGCCATCAAGAGGGACAGGGGCACAGATACGCAGTATTTT
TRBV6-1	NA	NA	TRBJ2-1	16	CASSEPDYLPYNEQFF	TGTGCCAGCAGTGAACCGGACTATCTACCCTACAATGAGCAGTTCTTC
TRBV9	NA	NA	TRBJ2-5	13	CASSVAPQETQYF	TGTGCCAGCAGCGTAGCTCCCCAAGAGACCCAGTACTTC
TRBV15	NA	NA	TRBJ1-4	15	CATSRDGAVNEKLFF	TGTGCCACCAGCAGAGATGGGGCAGTAAATGAAAAACTGTTTTTT
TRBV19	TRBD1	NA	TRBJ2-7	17	CASSAGQGARSSYEQYF	TGTGCCAGTAGTGCAGGACAGGGGGCGCGAAGCTCCTACGAGCAGTACTTC
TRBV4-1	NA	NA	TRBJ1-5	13	CASRGEGSQPQHF	TGCGCCAGCAGGGGGGAGGGGAGTCAGCCCCAGCATTTT
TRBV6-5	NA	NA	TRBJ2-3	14	CASSLVVSTDTQYF	TGTGCCAGCAGTTTAGTGGTTAGCACAGATACGCAGTATTTT
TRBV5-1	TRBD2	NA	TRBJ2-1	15	CASSLDPREGREQFF	TGCGCCAGCAGCTTGGATCCCCGGGAGGGCCGAGAGCAGTTCTTC
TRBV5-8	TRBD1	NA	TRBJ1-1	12	CASSVQTGRAFF	TGTGCCAGCAGCGTACAGACAGGGCGAGCTTTCTTT
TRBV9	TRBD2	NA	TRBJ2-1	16	CASSVASGRVENEQFF	TGTGCCAGCAGCGTAGCAAGCGGGAGGGTGGAGAATGAGCAGTTCTTC
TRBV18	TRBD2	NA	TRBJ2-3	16	CASSPVRREGRDTQYF	TGTGCCAGCTCACCAGTCAGGCGGGAGGGCCGGGATACGCAGTATTTT
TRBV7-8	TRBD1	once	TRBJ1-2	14	CASHLGQGPYGYTF	TGTGCCAGCCACCTAGGACAGGGGCCCTATGGCTACACCTTC
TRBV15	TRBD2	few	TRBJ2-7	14	CATSRGSGRFEQYF	TGTGCCACCAGCAGAGGTAGCGGGAGATTCGAGCAGTACTTC
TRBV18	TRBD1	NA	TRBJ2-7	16	CASSPPGGQAGREQYF	TGTGCCAGCTCACCACCCGGTGGACAGGCGGGTAGGGAGCAGTACTTC
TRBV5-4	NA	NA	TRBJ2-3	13	CASSFGETDTQYF	TGTGCCAGCAGCTTTGGGGAGACAGATACGCAGTATTTT
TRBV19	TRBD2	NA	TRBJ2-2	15	CASIWTGGQNGELFF	TGTGCCAGTATATGGACGGGAGGGCAAAACGGGGAGCTGTTTTTT
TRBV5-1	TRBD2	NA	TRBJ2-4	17	CASSFSGTSGSGGIQYF	TGCGCCAGCAGCTTTTCCGGGACTAGCGGGAGCGGAGGCATTCAGTACTTC
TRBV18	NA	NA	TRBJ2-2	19	CASSPPSGLALINTGELFF	TGTGCCAGCTCACCACCGTCTGGGCTAGCCTTGATTAACACCGGGGAGCTGTTTTTT
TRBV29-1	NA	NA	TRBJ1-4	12	CSVLGANEKLFF	TGCAGCGTCCTGGGAGCTAATGAAAAACTGTTTTTT
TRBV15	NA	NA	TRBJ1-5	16	CATSTPRERYNQPQHF	TGTGCCACCAGCACTCCCAGGGAAAGATACAATCAGCCCCAGCATTTT
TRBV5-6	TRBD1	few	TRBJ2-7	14	CASSSGQGAYEQYF	TGTGCCAGCAGCTCAGGACAGGGAGCCTACGAGCAGTACTTC
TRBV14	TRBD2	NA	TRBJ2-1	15	CASSQLAALGNEQFF	TGTGCCAGCAGCCAACTAGCGGCACTTGGGAATGAGCAGTTCTTC
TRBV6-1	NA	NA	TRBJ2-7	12	CASSHRDDEQYF	TGTGCCAGCAGTCACCGGGATGACGAGCAGTACTTC
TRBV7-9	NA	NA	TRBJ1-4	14	CASSLEGFGEKLFF	TGTGCCAGCAGCCTGGAGGGGTTCGGTGAAAAACTGTTTTTT
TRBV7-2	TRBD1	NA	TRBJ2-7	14	CASSLDRGRDEQYF	TGTGCCAGCAGCTTAGACAGGGGGCGGGACGAGCAGTACTTC
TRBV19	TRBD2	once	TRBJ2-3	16	CASSAILATFLDTQYF	TGTGCCAGTAGTGCAATACTAGCGACCTTTTTAGATACGCAGTATTTT
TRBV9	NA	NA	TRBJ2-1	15	CASSPLSGNYNEQFF	TGTGCCAGCAGCCCACTAAGCGGCAACTACAATGAGCAGTTCTTC
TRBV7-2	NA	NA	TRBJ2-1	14	CASTSGSSYNEQFF	TGTGCCAGCACAAGCGGAAGCTCCTACAATGAGCAGTTCTTC
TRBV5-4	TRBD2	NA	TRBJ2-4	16	CASSLESGVAKNIQYF	TGTGCCAGCAGCTTGGAAAGCGGGGTAGCCAAAAACATTCAGTACTTC
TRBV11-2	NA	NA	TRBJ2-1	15	CASSLEAGFNNEQFF	TGTGCCAGCAGCTTAGAAGCGGGCTTTAACAATGAGCAGTTCTTC
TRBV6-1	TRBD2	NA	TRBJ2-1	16	CASSGSGTSGIYEQFF	TGTGCCAGCAGTGGTTCCGGGACTAGCGGGATATATGAGCAGTTCTTC
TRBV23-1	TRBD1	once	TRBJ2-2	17	CASSQPKTGPNTGELFF	TGCGCCAGCAGTCAGCCGAAGACAGGGCCGAACACCGGGGAGCTGTTTTTT
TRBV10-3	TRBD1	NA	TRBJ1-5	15	CAISPGQGHNQPQHF	TGTGCCATCAGTCCGGGACAGGGCCACAATCAGCCCCAGCATTTT
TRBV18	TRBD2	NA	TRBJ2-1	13	CASSLTSGGGQFF	TGTGCCAGCTCGCTGACTAGCGGTGGGGGGCAGTTCTTC
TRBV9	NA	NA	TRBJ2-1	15	CASSVEGGANNEQFF	TGTGCCAGCAGCGTAGAAGGGGGAGCCAACAATGAGCAGTTCTTC
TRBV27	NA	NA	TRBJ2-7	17	CASSLAPRRGGLYEQYF	TGTGCCAGCAGTTTAGCCCCCCGTCGGGGTGGTCTCTACGAGCAGTACTTC
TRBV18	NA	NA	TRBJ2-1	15	CASSPTGLLDNEQFF	TGTGCCAGCTCACCAACGGGACTTCTTGACAATGAGCAGTTCTTC
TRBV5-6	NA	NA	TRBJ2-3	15	CASSLARGPTDTQYF	TGTGCCAGCAGCTTGGCCCGCGGGCCGACAGATACGCAGTATTTT
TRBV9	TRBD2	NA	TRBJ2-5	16	CASSVRTSGYQETQYF	TGTGCCAGCAGCGTTCGGACTAGCGGATACCAAGAGACCCAGTACTTC
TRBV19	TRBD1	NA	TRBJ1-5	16	CASSRGQGAGWQPQHF	TGTGCCAGTAGTAGGGGACAGGGGGCTGGCTGGCAGCCCCAGCATTTT
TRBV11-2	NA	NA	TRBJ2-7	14	CASSPSPDSYEQYF	TGTGCCAGCAGCCCCTCCCCCGACAGCTACGAGCAGTACTTC
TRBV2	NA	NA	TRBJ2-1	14	CASNTGLSYNEQFF	TGTGCCAGCAATACCGGACTTTCCTACAATGAGCAGTTCTTC
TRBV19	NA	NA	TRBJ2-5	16	CASSIAQGFSSETQYF	TGTGCCAGTAGTATAGCGCAGGGTTTTTCATCAGAGACCCAGTACTTC
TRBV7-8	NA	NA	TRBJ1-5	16	CASSSSGRGAYQPQHF	TGTGCCAGCAGCTCCTCCGGTAGGGGCGCGTATCAGCCCCAGCATTTT
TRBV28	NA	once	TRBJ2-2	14	CASLSGFNTGELFF	TGTGCCAGTCTAAGCGGGTTTAACACCGGGGAGCTGTTTTTT
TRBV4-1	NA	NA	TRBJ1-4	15	CASSQSVALPEKLFF	TGCGCCAGCAGCCAATCAGTAGCACTTCCTGAAAAACTGTTTTTT
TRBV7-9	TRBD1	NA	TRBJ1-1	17	CASSPWTGGTWNTEAFF	TGTGCCAGCAGCCCGTGGACAGGGGGGACCTGGAACACTGAAGCTTTCTTT
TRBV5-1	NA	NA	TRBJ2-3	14	CASSPETGMDTQYF	TGCGCCAGCAGCCCAGAGACCGGGATGGATACGCAGTATTTT
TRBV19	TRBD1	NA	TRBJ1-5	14	CASSTTGGSQPQHF	TGTGCCAGTAGTACTACAGGGGGTAGCCAGCCCCAGCATTTT
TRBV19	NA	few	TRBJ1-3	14	CASSSQNSGNTIYF	TGTGCCAGTAGTAGTCAGAACTCTGGAAACACCATATATTTT
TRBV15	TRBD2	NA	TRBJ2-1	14	CATSPTSGSLLGFF	TGTGCCACCAGCCCGACTAGCGGGAGCCTCTTAGGATTCTTC
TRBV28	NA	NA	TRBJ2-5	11	CASSLQEAQYF	TGTGCCAGCAGTTTACAGGAGGCCCAGTACTTC
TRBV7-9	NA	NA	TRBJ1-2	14	CASTSPQGNYGYTF	TGTGCCAGCACCTCCCCACAGGGAAACTATGGCTACACCTTC
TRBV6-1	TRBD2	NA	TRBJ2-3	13	CATRGRAADTQYF	TGTGCCACTCGCGGGAGGGCGGCAGATACGCAGTATTTT
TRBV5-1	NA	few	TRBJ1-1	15	CASSLNPRGNTEAFF	TGCGCCAGCAGCTTAAACCCCAGGGGCAACACTGAAGCTTTCTTT
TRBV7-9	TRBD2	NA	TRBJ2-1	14	CASSPTGTNNEQFF	TGTGCCAGCAGCCCGACCGGGACTAACAATGAGCAGTTCTTC
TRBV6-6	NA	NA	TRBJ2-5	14	CASSQLAVQETQYF	TGTGCCAGCAGTCAACTAGCAGTGCAAGAGACCCAGTACTTC
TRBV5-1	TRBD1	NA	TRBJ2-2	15	CASSPGQGNTGELFF	TGCGCCAGCAGCCCAGGACAGGGAAACACCGGGGAGCTGTTTTTT
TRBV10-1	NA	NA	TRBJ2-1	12	CASSEVRNEQFF	TGCGCCAGCAGTGAGGTGAGAAATGAGCAGTTCTTC